The 21 T cell receptor beta chains given below trace back to one sample, sequenced in a study of shared clonotypes between healthy human individuals. This table comes from immunoSEQ multiplex PCR, and its TCRdb copy is limited to in-frame clones, with some not included. The sample contains around 1.5 million clones, around 98% of which appear only once. Source material: naive CD4+ T cells sorted from blood. Sample subset: CD45RA+ positively selected. These receptors all stem from a man aged 25 to 40 in good health.

The DNA of the CDR3 is TGTGCCAGCAGTTACCCGGACCCCTACGAGCAGTACTTC. As protein: CASSYPDPYEQYF. This chain links TRBV6-6 with TRBJ2-7; no reliable D call. Germline lookup yields CDR1 MNHNY and CDR2 SVGAGI (reference sequence). V lost 2 bases to trimming and J lost 2 bases, with 7 bases between them. The length of the CDR3 is 13 residues.

J is TRBJ1-5 and V is TRBV7-9, with D uncertain. Germline V gene sequence: CDR1 SEHNR, CDR2 FQNEAQ (reference sequence). Deletions cut 4 bases from V and 0 bases from J, with 13 bases between. The CDR3 totals 16 residues. The chain's CDR3 is CASSSTVGSSNQPQHF. As DNA, the CDR3 is TGTGCCAGCAGCTCCACAGTCGGGAGTAGCAATCAGCCCCAGCATTTT.

The J gene is TRBJ2-1, the V gene TRBV7-3; the D gene could be TRBD1 or TRBD2 (5 bases each). Germline values: CDR1 SGHTA, CDR2 FQGTGA. CDR3 length: 14 amino acids. V was clipped by 6 bases and J by 8 bases, with 17 bases between them. The CDR3 sequence: CASSPGTPGDEQFF. In nucleotides, the CDR3 is TGTGCCAGCAGTCCCGGGACCCCGGGCGATGAGCAGTTCTTC.

V is TRBV28 and J is TRBJ2-1; 11 bases line up with TRBD2. The CDR3 runs to 15 residues. V was pared by 7 bases and J by 2 bases, with 4 bases of the junction left unmatched. CDR1 and CDR2 (germline): MDHEN, SYDVKM. DNA of the CDR3: TGTGCCAGCACCTCACTAGCGGGAGCCTACAATGAGCAGTTCTTC. This sequence encodes CASTSLAGAYNEQFF. The variable domain in full, completed from reference TRBV28 and TRBJ2-1, reads DVKVTQSSRYLVKRTGEKVFLECVQDMDHENMFWYRQDPGLGLRLIYFSYDVKMKEKGDIPEGYSVSREKKERFSLILESASTNQTSMYLCASTSLAGAYNEQFFGPGTRLTVL.

This clone has only one observation. One junction end disagrees with the germline gene, perhaps due to a read error. The chain couples TRBV7-7 to TRBJ2-3, with 10 bases that match TRBD1. Germline CDR1 reads SSHAT; CDR2 reads FNYEAQ (reference sequence). The CDR3 sequence is 14 residues long. CDR3 loop: CASSFGTGADTQYF. CDR3 in DNA: TGTGCTAGCAGCTTTGGGACAGGGGCAGATACGCAGTATTTT.

V usage is TRBV5-1 and J usage is TRBJ2-5, with unresolved D. CDR3 length: 15 amino acids. V was clipped by 1 base and J by 5 bases, with 15 bases between them. CDR1 and CDR2 (germline): SGHRS, YFSETQ. CDR3 sequence reads: CASSLKTGRQETQYF. The CDR3 DNA reads TGCGCCAGCAGCTTGAAAACGGGTCGGCAGGAGACCCAGTACTTC.

This sequence joins TRBV5-1 and TRBJ2-1; D may correspond to TRBD1 or TRBD2 (6 bases each). Germline CDR1 SGHRS, CDR2 YFSETQ. Trimming removed 2 bases from V and 10 bases from J, with 13 bases in between. The CDR3 runs 13 residues. The CDR3 region has the DNA TGCGCCAGCAGCTTCGGAGGGGGAGACGAGCAGTTCTTC. This translates into CASSFGGGDEQFF.

V and J are TRBV19 and TRBJ2-4; perhaps TRBD1 as D (7 bases). Deletions cut 7 bases from V and 0 bases from J, with 10 bases between. The germline V gene encodes CDR1 LNHDA and CDR2 SQIVND (reference sequence). This CDR3 has 14 amino acids. The CDR3 loop is CASNQGGAKNIQYF. The CDR3 bases are TGTGCCAGTAACCAGGGGGGAGCCAAAAACATTCAGTACTTC.

The J gene is TRBJ1-2, the V gene TRBV6-5; 9 nucleotides match TRBD1. The ends lost 2 bases at V and 4 bases at J; junction bases unmatched: 8. The CDR3 runs to 16 residues. Per the germline V gene, CDR1 is MNHEY and CDR2 is SVGAGI. Here the CDR3 reads CASSYRTGEKGYGYTF. The CDR3 DNA follows: TGTGCCAGCAGTTACCGGACAGGGGAGAAGGGCTATGGCTACACCTTC.

This clone was observed a single time. The sample holds other DNA sequences that translate to the same CDR3. The chain is built from TRBV19 and TRBJ2-6, with D uncertain. There are 16 residues in the CDR3. V lost 3 bases to trimming and J lost 0 bases, with 9 bases between them. Per the germline V gene, CDR1 is LNHDA and CDR2 is SQIVND (reference sequence). The CDR3 protein is CASSIGQISGANVLTF. The DNA for the CDR3 is TGTGCCAGTAGTATCGGGCAGATCTCTGGGGCCAACGTCCTGACTTTC.

The rearrangement joins TRBV7-2 to TRBJ1-2; weak D call: TRBD1 (5 bases). V was cut by 3 bases and J by 3 bases, with 14 bases left in between. The germline CDR1 and CDR2 sequences are SGHTA and FQGNSA. This CDR3 has 15 amino acids. The chain's CDR3 is CASSFISGGDYGYTF. The CDR3 DNA reads TGTGCCAGCAGCTTTATTTCGGGGGGAGACTATGGCTACACCTTC.

The rearrangement joins TRBV6-5 to TRBJ1-5; 8 nucleotides line up with TRBD1. This CDR3 has 13 amino acids. Germline CDR1 is MNHEY and CDR2 is SVGAGI. Losses at the gene ends were 6 bases for V and 7 bases for J; bases not matched to a gene: 5. The CDR3, as DNA: TGTGCCAGCAGACCCGGGACAGGACAGCCCCAGCATTTT. Translating it yields CASRPGTGQPQHF.

Details on this clone: Other DNA sequences in this specimen translate into the identical CDR3. The chain has TRBV20-1 and TRBJ2-7, with D unclear. V was clipped by 0 bases and J by 7 bases, with 7 bases between them. This CDR3 has 11 amino acids. CDR1 and CDR2 (germline): DFQATT, SNEGSKA (reference sequence). The CDR3 nucleotides are TGCAGTGCTAGAGATTTGCCTGAGCAGTACTTC. It specifies CSARDLPEQYF.

The CDR3 nucleotides are TGTGCCAGCGGGGTGGGCCAGCCCGGGGCGGAGACCCAGTACTTC. It yields the protein CASGVGQPGAETQYF. The chain combines TRBV2 with TRBJ2-5; D tentatively reads TRBD1 or TRBD2 (5 bases each). With 8 bases removed from V and 5 bases from J, the gap between germline ends came to 21 bases. Looked up from germline, CDR1 is SNHLY and CDR2 is FYNNEI. This CDR3 spans 15 amino acids. The full variable domain, rest sourced from reference TRBV2 and TRBJ2-5, is EPEVTQTPSHQVTQMGQEVILRCVPISNHLYFYWYRQILGQKVEFLVSFYNNEISEKSEIFDDQFSVERPDGSNFTLKIRSTKLEDSAMYFCASGVGQPGAETQYFGPGTRLLVL.

The rearrangement joins TRBV5-5 to TRBJ2-7, with D possibly being TRBD1 (6 bases). The CDR3 has 16 residues. Trimming took 1 base from V and 0 from J, leaving 14 bases between them. Per germline, CDR1 SGHKS and CDR2 YYEKEE (reference sequence). CDR3 region: CASSLYSGEVSYEQYF. The DNA for the CDR3 is TGTGCCAGCAGCTTGTATTCAGGGGAAGTCTCCTACGAGCAGTACTTC.

This clone was counted a single time. Other DNA variants within this sample encode the same CDR3. This chain links TRBV7-3 with TRBJ2-7; the D gene is possibly TRBD2 (6 bases). The CDR3 is made up of 13 amino acids. Germline V gives CDR1 SGHTA, CDR2 FQGTGA. V dropped 0 bases and J dropped 7 bases, with 10 bases sitting between them. CDR3 amino acids: CASSLTPGREQYF. The CDR3 nucleotides are TGTGCCAGCAGCTTAACCCCTGGGAGGGAGCAGTACTTC.

V usage is TRBV28 and J usage is TRBJ2-7, with D perhaps matching TRBD2 (7 bases). This CDR3 is 13 amino acids long. CDR1 and CDR2 from the germline V gene are MDHEN and SYDVKM. V was pared by 8 bases and J by 0 bases, with 11 bases between. The CDR3 protein is CASRGGSSYEQYF. For the CDR3, the DNA is TGTGCCAGCCGCGGGGGCAGCTCCTACGAGCAGTACTTC.

To note about this clone: The sample contains more than one DNA sequence encoding this CDR3. The chain employs TRBV5-6 and TRBJ2-7; D ambiguous. The V end lost 0 bases, the J end lost 3 bases, and 1 base lay between the germline ends. The CDR3 totals 11 residues. The V gene's germline CDR1 is SGHDT and CDR2 YYEEEE. DNA of the CDR3: TGTGCCAGCAGCTTGGACTACGAGCAGTACTTC. Translation gives CASSLDYEQYF.

The V and J genes are TRBV7-8 and TRBJ1-5; perhaps TRBD1 as D (6 bases). CDR1 and CDR2 from the germline V gene are SGHVS and FQNEAQ. This CDR3 region has 16 residues. Between the trimmed V and J ends, which lost 5 bases and 0 bases, there was a span of 14 bases. This CDR3 is CASSPGQSYSNQPQHF. CDR3 DNA sequence: TGTGCCAGCAGCCCCGGACAGTCCTATAGCAATCAGCCCCAGCATTTT.

The V call is TRBV28, the J call TRBJ1-1; 9 bases fit TRBD1. Per germline, CDR1 MDHEN and CDR2 SYDVKM. The CDR3 runs 14 residues. V lost 6 bases to trimming and J lost 5 bases; unmatched junction nucleotides: 7. This CDR3 is CASRRTGVRTEAFF. The CDR3 region has the DNA TGTGCCAGCAGGCGGACAGGGGTAAGGACTGAAGCTTTCTTT.

The rearrangement joins TRBV4-2 to TRBJ2-3; D is undetermined. Trimming removed 0 bases at V and 2 bases at J, with 6 bases between. The CDR3 runs 14 residues. Germline-derived CDR1 and CDR2 are LGHNA and YNFKEQ. This CDR3 is CASSQEEFTDTQYF. Here the CDR3 DNA reads TGTGCCAGCAGCCAAGAAGAATTCACAGATACGCAGTATTTT.